The 30 T cell receptor beta chains listed next were all sequenced from one sample in a study of T cell clonotyping in hematopoietic cell transplantation. Libraries were prepared by immunoSEQ multiplex PCR; TCRdb keeps only in-frame clonotypes and omits some of them. There are around 7,000 clones in the sample; about 88% occur only once, and approximately 4.5% lies in the top ten. The sample here was PBMCs, taken 30 days after allogeneic stem cell transplant. The receptors come from a female patient aged 50-65 years who had an allogeneic stem cell transplant from an unrelated donor, so the T cells may come from the graft donor. Some clones in this sample may be carry-over from other donors' samples.

The chain uses TRBV30 and TRBJ1-2, with 7 nucleotides matching TRBD1. CDR3 length: 14 amino acids. Trimming took 4 bases from V and 2 from J; bases not matched to a gene: 7. Germline assignment: CDR1 GTSNPN and CDR2 SVGIG (reference sequence). DNA for the CDR3: TGTGCCTGGAATGAGGGGGCAGGAAACTATGGCTACACCTTC. It yields the protein CAWNEGAGNYGYTF.

On this clone: The same CDR3 is also encoded by other DNA sequences in this sample. J is TRBJ2-7 and V is TRBV10-3, with TRBD1 as a possible D gene (6 bases). Germline V gene lookup returns CDR1 ENHRY and CDR2 SYGVKD. Trimming pared 2 bases from V and 2 bases from J, leaving 19 bases between. The CDR3 sequence is 17 residues long. This CDR3 is CAISETRNYGTTYEQYF. The CDR3 bases are TGTGCCATCAGTGAGACCCGAAATTACGGGACAACCTACGAGCAGTACTTC.

This rearrangement joins TRBV9 to TRBJ2-3, with 8 bases aligning to TRBD2. CDR1 and CDR2 from the germline V gene are SGDLS and YYNGEE. After removal of 3 bases from V and 3 bases from J, the junction contained 3 bases not matched to a gene. The CDR3 has 14 amino acids. The CDR3 protein is CASSGSGRTDTQYF. For the CDR3, the DNA is TGTGCCAGCAGCGGCAGCGGGAGAACAGATACGCAGTATTTT.

The chain links TRBV19 to TRBJ1-2; no reliable D call. The germline CDR1 and CDR2 sequences are LNHDA and SQIVND (reference sequence). This CDR3 is built from 14 residues. V lost 3 bases to trimming and J lost 5 bases, with 13 bases between them. In nucleotides, the CDR3 is TGTGCCAGTAGTATTTATCCGGGAGAATATGGCTACACCTTC. Protein sequence: CASSIYPGEYGYTF.

CDR3 amino acids: CASSMREKETQYF. The CDR3 DNA is TGTGCCAGTAGTATGCGGGAGAAAGAGACCCAGTACTTC. V and J are TRBV19 and TRBJ2-5, with TRBD2 matching over 7 bases. V shed 3 bases, J shed 3 bases, and the junction held 1 base outside the gene matches. Looked up from germline, CDR1 is LNHDA and CDR2 is SQIVND (reference sequence). The CDR3 runs 13 residues.

The chain couples TRBV6-6 to TRBJ1-2; no reliable D call. Trimming shortened V by 7 bases and J by 4 bases, and 19 bases separated the two germline ends. The CDR3 contains 15 residues. Germline V CDR1 and CDR2: MNHNY, SVGAGI (reference sequence). The CDR3 loop reads CASTQAKQTPYGYTF. The CDR3 DNA sequence: TGTGCCAGCACCCAGGCCAAGCAAACGCCCTATGGCTACACCTTC.

The CDR3: CASSPPLAGAGYEQYF. CDR3 bases: TGTGCCAGCTCACCCCCTCTAGCGGGAGCTGGCTACGAGCAGTACTTC. The chain is built from TRBV18 and TRBJ2-7; 10 bases are a match to TRBD2. Germline assignment: CDR1 KGHSH and CDR2 LQKENI. The V segment lost 3 bases and the J segment 3 bases; nucleotides outside the gene matches: 8. This CDR3 region has 16 residues.

This chain connects TRBV6-1 to TRBJ2-2; no reliable D call. The V gene's germline CDR1 is MNHNS and CDR2 SASEGT. The CDR3 consists of 19 residues. V lost 0 bases and J lost 3, with 20 bases in between. The CDR3 DNA reads TGTGCCAGCAGTGAAGCGCTTGAAAGAAGGAGAAGGGACACCGGGGAGCTGTTTTTT. It encodes CASSEALERRRRDTGELFF.

The chain couples TRBV2 to TRBJ2-3; D is possibly TRBD2 (6 bases). CDR1 SNHLY and CDR2 FYNNEI come from the germline V gene. The CDR3 extends over 16 amino acids. V was cut by 7 bases and J by 3 bases, with 20 bases left in between. Written as DNA, the CDR3 is TGTGCCAGCACCTTGGGACTGCGAGGAGTAACAGATACGCAGTATTTT. It codes for CASTLGLRGVTDTQYF.

The chain carries TRBV4-2 and TRBJ2-1; D is uncertain. This CDR3 comprises 15 residues. Germline V CDR1 and CDR2: LGHNA, YNFKEQ. Trimming took 3 bases from V and 1 from J, leaving 10 bases between them. CDR3 amino acids: CASSQPTDSYNEQFF. CDR3 DNA: TGTGCCAGCAGCCAGCCGACGGATTCCTACAATGAGCAGTTCTTC.

V is TRBV30 and J is TRBJ2-7; possible D gene TRBD2, 6 bases. Trimming stripped 2 bases from V and 1 base from J, with 12 bases between. Per germline, CDR1 GTSNPN and CDR2 SVGIG (reference sequence). The CDR3 contains 14 residues. The CDR3 here is CAWSRGGTSYEQYF. In DNA, the CDR3 is TGTGCCTGGAGTAGGGGCGGGACGTCCTACGAGCAGTACTTC.

The chain has TRBV6-5 and TRBJ2-1, with TRBD1 identical over 7 bases. V was clipped by 5 bases and J by 5 bases; unmatched bases: 9. CDR1 MNHEY and CDR2 SVGAGI come from the germline V gene. This CDR3 contains 15 residues. The CDR3 DNA reads TGTGCCAGCAGTCGATCCGGGACAGCTAACAATGAGCAGTTCTTC. Its translation: CASSRSGTANNEQFF.

V and J are TRBV2 and TRBJ1-5; D unclear. With 1 base removed from V and 3 bases from J, the gap between germline ends came to 4 bases. CDR1 and CDR2 (germline): SNHLY, FYNNEI. This CDR3 has 13 amino acids. The CDR3 DNA reads TGTGCCAGCAGTGAAGTTCACAATCAGCCCCAGCATTTT. Translation gives CASSEVHNQPQHF.

The genes are TRBV5-1 and TRBJ2-3, with TRBD1 matching over 9 bases. Germline V gives CDR1 SGHRS, CDR2 YFSETQ. The trim removed 4 bases at V and 3 bases at J, leaving 3 bases unmatched. There are 14 residues in the CDR3. The CDR3 sequence: CASSEGQGTDTQYF. CDR3 DNA sequence: TGCGCCAGCAGCGAGGGACAGGGTACAGATACGCAGTATTTT.

There are a few counts of this clone. The J gene is TRBJ2-3, the V gene TRBV11-3, with TRBD1 identical over 7 bases. Trimming removed 1 base from V and 2 bases from J; junction bases left unmatched: 3. The CDR3 runs 15 residues. Germline loops: CDR1 SGHNT, CDR2 YENEEA. CDR3 nucleotide sequence: TGTGCCAGCAGCTTAGGGACAGGTACCACAGATACGCAGTATTTT. Its protein product is CASSLGTGTTDTQYF.

The J gene is TRBJ2-1, the V gene TRBV4-1; 7 positions agree with TRBD1. Germline V gene sequence: CDR1 MGHRA, CDR2 YSYEKL. The CDR3 covers 14 residues. J lost 4 bases, V lost 2 bases, and 2 bases had no gene match. CDR3 sequence: CASSQRTGYNEQFF. CDR3 DNA: TGCGCCAGCAGCCAAAGGACAGGTTACAATGAGCAGTTCTTC.

The chain links TRBV4-3 to TRBJ1-3; D gene ambiguous. Germline V CDR1 and CDR2: LGHNA, YSLEER. Trimming took off 4 bases at V and 0 bases at J, with 10 bases between the two ends. This CDR3 contains 15 residues. Here the CDR3 reads CASSRASSSGNTIYF. The CDR3 DNA sequence: TGCGCCAGCAGCCGGGCGTCCAGCTCTGGAAACACCATATATTTT.

The genes are TRBV7-2 and TRBJ1-2, with a possible D match to TRBD1 (6 bases). Germline V gene sequence: CDR1 SGHTA, CDR2 FQGNSA. V lost 4 bases, J lost 0 bases, and 12 bases lay in between. This CDR3 region has 15 residues. CDR3: CASSYIRQANYGYTF. The CDR3, as DNA: TGTGCCAGCAGCTATATCAGACAGGCTAACTATGGCTACACCTTC.

The chain couples TRBV19 to TRBJ1-1; TRBD1 matches 7 bases. Germline CDR1 and CDR2: LNHDA and SQIVND (reference sequence). Unmatched junction bases numbered 4, after V lost 4 bases and J lost 8 bases. This CDR3 is 12 amino acids long. The CDR3 spells CASSTGGREAFF. In DNA, the CDR3 is TGTGCCAGTAGTACAGGGGGACGAGAAGCTTTCTTT.

CDR3 region: CASTLGPRPQHF. For the CDR3, the DNA is TGTGCCAGCACCTTGGGACCCCGGCCCCAGCATTTT. The chain couples TRBV28 to TRBJ1-5; D perhaps matches TRBD1 (5 bases). The V gene's germline CDR1 is MDHEN and CDR2 SYDVKM. Trimming removed 7 bases at V and 9 bases at J, with 13 bases between. This CDR3 is built from 12 residues. Full variable domain (remainder filled in from reference TRBV28 and TRBJ1-5): DVKVTQSSRYLVKRTGEKVFLECVQDMDHENMFWYRQDPGLGLRLIYFSYDVKMKEKGDIPEGYSVSREKKERFSLILESASTNQTSMYLCASTLGPRPQHFGDGTRLSIL.

The V and J genes are TRBV11-2 and TRBJ1-4; D unresolved. The germline V gene has CDR1 SGHAT and CDR2 FQNNGV. The CDR3 is made up of 12 amino acids. The V end was cut by 0 bases, the J end by 13 bases, with 9 bases between. CDR3 nucleotides: TGTGCCAGCAGCTTAGATCAATTAGGACTGTTTTTT. Translation: CASSLDQLGLFF.

The gene calls are TRBV5-1 and TRBJ2-7; perhaps TRBD1 as D (6 bases). Per germline, CDR1 SGHRS and CDR2 YFSETQ. The CDR3 runs to 14 residues. V lost 2 bases and J lost 6, with 15 bases in between. This CDR3 reads CASSLSSGTPEQYF. As DNA, the CDR3 is TGCGCCAGCAGCTTAAGTTCCGGGACACCCGAGCAGTACTTC.

The CDR3 is CASSLGRESQPQHF. The CDR3 nucleotides are TGCGCCAGCAGTTTGGGAAGGGAGAGTCAGCCCCAGCATTTT. The chain carries TRBV4-1 and TRBJ1-5; no clear D gene. Germline V gene sequence: CDR1 MGHRA, CDR2 YSYEKL. CDR3 length: 14 amino acids. V was trimmed by 6 bases and J by 6 bases, leaving 15 bases between them.

This clone was seen once. One end of the junction does not line up with germline, which may come from a read error. The rearrangement links TRBV4-3 to TRBJ2-5; 7 bases agree with TRBD2. CDR1 is LGHNA and CDR2 is YSLEER in the germline V gene. CDR3 size: 13 residues. CDR3 nucleotides: TGCGCCAGCGGCCAAGTGGGGGGGGAGACCCAGTACTTC. Its protein is CASGQVGGETQYF.

The chain employs TRBV19 and TRBJ1-2; D gene ambiguous. Per germline, CDR1 LNHDA and CDR2 SQIVND (reference sequence). CDR3 size: 15 residues. V shed 4 bases and J shed 8 bases, with 20 bases lying between them. CDR3 loop: CASSRAVGTRRGYTF. In DNA, the CDR3 is TGTGCCAGTAGTAGGGCTGTGGGCACTAGGAGAGGCTACACCTTC.

This clone has only one observation. The chain has TRBV6-5 and TRBJ1-3; TRBD1 aligns across 8 bases. The CDR3 spans 15 residues. The junction had 4 bases not matched to a gene; V was cut back by 2 bases and J by 4 bases. Germline CDR1 is MNHEY and CDR2 is SVGAGI. CDR3 bases: TGTGCCAGCAGTTACGGACAGGGTATAGGAAACACCATATATTTT. It specifies CASSYGQGIGNTIYF.

The chain couples TRBV7-7 to TRBJ2-7; 8 nucleotides line up with TRBD2. CDR3 length: 16 residues. Germline CDR1 is SSHAT and CDR2 is FNYEAQ (reference sequence). CDR3 DNA: TGTGCTAGCAGCTATAGGCGTCCCGGGGGGGGGTACGAGCAGTACGTC. It encodes CASSYRRPGGGYEQYV.

The gene calls are TRBV14 and TRBJ2-1; the match to TRBD2 covers 13 bases. CDR1 SGHDN and CDR2 FVKESK come from the germline V gene. The junction had 7 bases not matched to a gene; V was cut back by 5 bases and J by 9 bases. There are 15 residues in the CDR3. In DNA form, the CDR3 reads TGTGCCAGCAGCAGACTAGCGGGAGGTTGGGGTGAGCAGTTCTTC. It specifies CASSRLAGGWGEQFF.

This clone has only one observation. The V and J genes are TRBV9 and TRBJ2-5; D gene ambiguous. The ends were cut back, 4 bases at V and 1 base at J, with 17 bases in the middle. The germline gives CDR1 SGDLS, CDR2 YYNGEE. CDR3 length: 16 amino acids. The CDR3 loop is CASSPNVNGGQETQYF. The CDR3 DNA reads as TGTGCCAGCAGCCCGAACGTTAATGGCGGCCAAGAGACCCAGTACTTC.

This clone counts as large (0.1 to 1%). The chain has TRBV19 and TRBJ1-5; weak D call: TRBD1 (5 bases). With 4 bases removed from V and 7 bases from J, the gap between germline ends came to 11 bases. The CDR3 is made up of 13 amino acids. From germline, CDR1 is LNHDA and CDR2 SQIVND (reference sequence). CDR3 in amino acids: CASSTGNGQPQHF. The CDR3 DNA sequence: TGTGCCAGTAGTACAGGGAATGGGCAGCCCCAGCATTTT.